The 10 T cell receptor beta chains given below trace back to one sample, sequenced in a study of vaccination effects on CD4 cells after COVID-19. The table came from immunoSEQ multiplex PCR; TCRdb's copy has only in-frame clones and leaves some out. The sample yields 57,000 or so clones, around 73% seen once. Using viral peptide pools, the ViraFEST assay grew out antigen-specific CD4+ T cells prior to sequencing. Subsequent to roughly 9 days of culture, CD4+ T cells were isolated. Participants each got two BNT162b2 or mRNA-1273 vaccine doses. These receptors' targets are unknown. The sequences come from CD4+ T cells from PBMCs cultured with HCoV-229E spike peptides, collected after COVID-19 vaccination. The receptors derive from a human donor who received a COVID-19 vaccine.

This clone was detected only a few times. V is TRBV4-1 and J is TRBJ2-5, with D perhaps TRBD1 (8 bases). The CDR3 consists of 16 residues. V lost 2 bases and J 3 bases, leaving 16 bases between the germline ends. Germline CDR1 MGHRA, CDR2 YSYEKL. This chain's CDR3 is CASSQTGGGEKETQYF. The CDR3 DNA reads TGCGCCAGCAGCCAAACAGGGGGAGGGGAGAAAGAGACCCAGTACTTC.

This chain joins TRBV4-1 and TRBJ2-2, with TRBD2 matching over 15 bases. Germline CDR1 MGHRA, CDR2 YSYEKL. There are 18 residues in the CDR3. With V trimmed by 3 bases and J by 4 bases, 6 bases remained unmatched. DNA of the CDR3: TGCGCCAGCAGCCAGGGACTAGCGGGGGGAAGGATCACCGGGGAGCTGTTTTTT. Translating gives CASSQGLAGGRITGELFF.

The J gene is TRBJ2-1, the V gene TRBV18; TRBD1 matches 9 bases. Looked up from germline, CDR1 is KGHSH and CDR2 is LQKENI. The CDR3 has 14 amino acids. Trimming removed 8 bases from V and 6 bases from J; junction bases left unmatched: 8. The DNA for the CDR3 is TGTGCCAGCCAGGGGGACAGGGTCCCCAATGAGCAGTTCTTC. Amino acids: CASQGDRVPNEQFF.

This sequence joins TRBV19 and TRBJ2-6, with D uncertain. Germline V lookup: CDR1 LNHDA, CDR2 SQIVND (reference sequence). V was trimmed by 9 bases and J by 0 bases, leaving 15 bases between them. The CDR3 has 16 amino acids. For the CDR3, the DNA is TGTGCCAGCAAACGGAACCTGGGCTCTGGGGCCAACGTCCTGACTTTC. It yields the protein CASKRNLGSGANVLTF.

This chain joins TRBV6-6 and TRBJ2-3; 8 positions agree with TRBD1. The CDR3 contains 16 residues. The germline gives CDR1 MNHNY, CDR2 SVGAGI (reference sequence). J lost 0 bases, V lost 4 bases, and 6 bases had no gene match. DNA of the CDR3: TGTGCCAGCAGTTCGAGACAGGGGATAAGCACAGATACGCAGTATTTT. Translating it yields CASSSRQGISTDTQYF.

A few counts support this clone. The chain uses TRBV12-3 or TRBV12-4 and TRBJ1-5, with D unresolved. The CDR3 spans 13 residues. The V end lost 9 bases, the J end lost 6 bases, and 15 bases lay between the germline ends. The CDR3: CASRRGGLQPQHF. DNA of the CDR3: TGTGCCAGTCGGCGGGGAGGGCTTCAGCCCCAGCATTTT.

In this sample, this clone turned up a few times. The rearrangement links TRBV10-3 to TRBJ2-5, with 8 bases fitting TRBD1. Germline V gives CDR1 ENHRY, CDR2 SYGVKD. J lost 5 bases, V lost 6 bases, and 8 bases had no gene match. The CDR3 spans 14 residues. CDR3 DNA: TGTGCCATCAGCCTGACAGGGGACGCGGAGACCCAGTACTTC. Translating gives CAISLTGDAETQYF.

J is TRBJ1-6 and V is TRBV18; D not resolved. CDR1 is KGHSH, CDR2 LQKENI, per germline. The V and J ends lost 3 bases and 1 base respectively, with 13 bases between them. This CDR3 is 17 amino acids long. The CDR3 loop reads CASSPLTLSSYNSPLHF. The CDR3 DNA reads as TGTGCCAGCTCACCGCTGACACTCTCATCCTATAATTCACCCCTCCACTTT.

The chain couples TRBV5-4 to TRBJ2-5; D unresolved. Trimming took 4 bases from V and 1 from J, leaving 14 bases between them. Germline values: CDR1 SGHNT, CDR2 YYREEE (reference sequence). The CDR3 loop spans 15 amino acids. The CDR3 coding sequence is TGTGCCAGCAGCACGACTCTGGGTTTCCAAGAGACCCAGTACTTC. Translating gives CASSTTLGFQETQYF.

The chain employs TRBV7-2 and TRBJ2-5; 8 bases agree with TRBD2. The V segment lost 1 base and the J segment 9 bases; nucleotides outside the gene matches: 16. There are 17 residues in the CDR3. CDR1 is SGHTA and CDR2 is FQGNSA in the germline V gene. DNA for the CDR3: TGTGCCAGCAGCTTAGTTTTCAGTGGGGCTAGCGGGTCGGCCCAGTACTTC. Translated, it gives CASSLVFSGASGSAQYF.